The rows below give T cell receptor beta chains drawn from one sample of a study of T-cell memory formation after mild COVID-19. One entry per CDR3 protein results from TCRdb running MiXCR on the 5' RACE reads. This table holds hundreds of thousands of distinct CDR3 sequences, about a sixth found once. Sequencing input: PBMCs or a T cell subset sorted from them (not recorded which). These receptors originate from a man younger than 35 who had mild COVID-19 (a few samples of this study predate the infection). Cell type and time point are not known. The CDR3 runs from the conserved cysteine through the conserved F or W. D genes are given only for firm matches. Expanded clones are given a class, and other clones once, few, many or no size at all.

clone size: few; V gene: TRBV6-5; J gene: TRBJ2-2; D gene: NA; CDR3 length: 14; CDR3 protein: CASSYPGSTGELFF; CDR3 DNA: TGTGCCAGCAGTTACCCGGGGAGTACCGGGGAGCTGTTTTTT
clone size: NA; V gene: TRBV4-1; J gene: TRBJ1-3; D gene: NA; CDR3 length: 14; CDR3 protein: CASSLQDAGNTIYF; CDR3 DNA: TGCGCCAGCAGCCTACAGGACGCTGGAAACACCATATATTTT
clone size: few; V gene: TRBV18; J gene: TRBJ2-3; D gene: TRBD2; CDR3 length: 16; CDR3 protein: CASSPLAGGPTDTQYF; CDR3 DNA: TGTGCCAGCTCACCACTAGCGGGGGGGCCGACAGATACGCAGTATTTT
clone size: NA; V gene: TRBV12-3/TRBV12-4; J gene: TRBJ2-5; D gene: NA; CDR3 length: 15; CDR3 protein: CASRRRRDTQETQYF; CDR3 DNA: TGTGCCAGCAGGCGAAGGAGAGACACACAAGAGACCCAGTACTTC
clone size: many; V gene: TRBV27; J gene: TRBJ2-5; D gene: TRBD1; CDR3 length: 13; CDR3 protein: CASSLWDRETQYF; CDR3 DNA: TGTGCCAGCAGTTTATGGGACAGGGAGACCCAGTACTTC
clone size: many; V gene: TRBV12-5; J gene: TRBJ2-2; D gene: TRBD2; CDR3 length: 17; CDR3 protein: CASGLASGLAGGRELFF; CDR3 DNA: TGTGCTAGTGGTTTGGCCTCGGGACTAGCGGGGGGACGAGAGCTGTTTTTT
clone size: few; V gene: TRBV11-2; J gene: TRBJ1-2; D gene: TRBD1; CDR3 length: 15; CDR3 protein: CASSWGDRVIYGYTF; CDR3 DNA: TGTGCCAGCAGCTGGGGGGACAGGGTGATATATGGCTACACCTTC
clone size: few; V gene: TRBV5-5; J gene: TRBJ1-2; D gene: NA; CDR3 length: 13; CDR3 protein: CASSLVQDLGGTF; CDR3 DNA: TGTGCCAGCAGCTTGGTGCAGGACCTCGGGGGCACCTTC
clone size: few; V gene: TRBV6-5; J gene: TRBJ2-1; D gene: TRBD2; CDR3 length: 16; CDR3 protein: CASTPIAGSSYNEQFF; CDR3 DNA: TGTGCCAGCACCCCTATAGCGGGGAGCTCCTACAATGAGCAGTTCTTC
clone size: NA; V gene: TRBV7-6; J gene: TRBJ2-1; D gene: TRBD1; CDR3 length: 15; CDR3 protein: CASSLVGTGVNEQFF; CDR3 DNA: TGTGCCAGCAGCTTAGTTGGGACAGGTGTCAATGAGCAGTTCTTC
clone size: many; V gene: TRBV29-1; J gene: TRBJ2-1; D gene: NA; CDR3 length: 12; CDR3 protein: CSAEFRDNEQFF; CDR3 DNA: TGCAGTGCCGAGTTCCGGGACAATGAGCAGTTCTTC
clone size: few; V gene: TRBV4-2; J gene: TRBJ2-3; D gene: TRBD1; CDR3 length: 17; CDR3 protein: CASSHYQTGVRTDTQYF; CDR3 DNA: TGTGCCAGCAGCCATTATCAGACAGGGGTCCGCACAGATACGCAGTATTTT
clone size: NA; V gene: TRBV7-9; J gene: TRBJ1-1; D gene: NA; CDR3 length: 12; CDR3 protein: CASSSPRVVAFF; CDR3 DNA: TGTGCCAGCAGCTCCCCCAGGGTTGTAGCTTTCTTT
clone size: many; V gene: TRBV4-1; J gene: TRBJ1-5; D gene: NA; CDR3 length: 15; CDR3 protein: CASSQGSDSYQPQHF; CDR3 DNA: TGCGCCAGCAGCCAAGGATCGGACAGCTATCAGCCCCAGCATTTT
clone size: NA; V gene: TRBV4-3; J gene: TRBJ2-5; D gene: TRBD1; CDR3 length: 16; CDR3 protein: CASSPSDREDQETQYF; CDR3 DNA: TGCGCCAGCAGCCCATCGGACAGGGAGGACCAAGAGACCCAGTACTTC
clone size: NA; V gene: TRBV7-2; J gene: TRBJ2-2; D gene: NA; CDR3 length: 11; CDR3 protein: CASSWFRELFF; CDR3 DNA: TGTGCCAGCAGCTGGTTTAGGGAGCTGTTTTTT
clone size: few; V gene: TRBV4-3; J gene: TRBJ2-5; D gene: TRBD1; CDR3 length: 15; CDR3 protein: CASSRRGTGQETQYF; CDR3 DNA: TGCGCCAGCAGCCGGAGAGGGACAGGCCAAGAGACCCAGTACTTC
clone size: NA; V gene: TRBV9; J gene: TRBJ2-3; D gene: TRBD2; CDR3 length: 17; CDR3 protein: CASSVKGLAGGQDTQYF; CDR3 DNA: TGTGCCAGCAGCGTAAAGGGACTAGCGGGGGGGCAAGATACGCAGTATTTT
clone size: many; V gene: TRBV5-1; J gene: TRBJ1-2; D gene: NA; CDR3 length: 13; CDR3 protein: CASSKLQLGGYTF; CDR3 DNA: TGCGCCAGCAGCAAATTACAACTAGGCGGCTACACCTTC
clone size: NA; V gene: TRBV18; J gene: TRBJ2-7; D gene: NA; CDR3 length: 14; CDR3 protein: CASSPVSPVYEQYF; CDR3 DNA: TGTGCCAGCTCACCAGTTTCGCCAGTCTACGAGCAGTACTTC
clone size: NA; V gene: TRBV24-1; J gene: TRBJ2-3; D gene: TRBD2; CDR3 length: 12; CDR3 protein: CATSDGGDTQYF; CDR3 DNA: TGTGCCACCAGTGACGGGGGGGATACGCAGTATTTT
clone size: few; V gene: TRBV7-2; J gene: TRBJ2-1; D gene: NA; CDR3 length: 15; CDR3 protein: CASSLVRGAMNEQFF; CDR3 DNA: TGTGCCAGCAGCTTAGTTCGGGGGGCCATGAATGAGCAGTTCTTC
clone size: NA; V gene: TRBV5-5; J gene: TRBJ1-2; D gene: NA; CDR3 length: 14; CDR3 protein: CASSSSGGNYGYTF; CDR3 DNA: TGTGCCAGCAGCTCCTCCGGAGGGAACTATGGCTACACCTTC
clone size: few; V gene: TRBV5-6; J gene: TRBJ1-2; D gene: NA; CDR3 length: 14; CDR3 protein: CASSLRRRNYGYTF; CDR3 DNA: TGTGCCAGCAGCCTACGCCGACGGAACTATGGCTACACCTTC
clone size: few; V gene: TRBV7-3; J gene: TRBJ2-5; D gene: NA; CDR3 length: 14; CDR3 protein: CASSLGASRETQYF; CDR3 DNA: TGTGCCAGCAGCTTAGGTGCCAGCAGGGAGACCCAGTACTTC
clone size: NA; V gene: TRBV4-1; J gene: TRBJ2-2; D gene: NA; CDR3 length: 14; CDR3 protein: CASSQAGQTGELFF; CDR3 DNA: TGCGCCAGCAGCCAAGCCGGACAGACCGGGGAGCTGTTTTTT
clone size: NA; V gene: TRBV5-5; J gene: TRBJ1-2; D gene: NA; CDR3 length: 15; CDR3 protein: CASSLGGSPNYGYTF; CDR3 DNA: TGTGCCAGCAGCTTGGGAGGGTCCCCTAACTATGGCTACACCTTC
clone size: NA; V gene: TRBV21-1; J gene: TRBJ2-2; D gene: NA; CDR3 length: 16; CDR3 protein: CASSKARPGNTGELFF; CDR3 DNA: TGTGCCAGCAGCAAAGCAAGGCCAGGGAACACCGGGGAGCTGTTTTTT
clone size: many; V gene: TRBV6-5; J gene: TRBJ1-1; D gene: NA; CDR3 length: 15; CDR3 protein: CASSYRGTAGSEAFF; CDR3 DNA: TGTGCCAGCAGTTACCGCGGGACCGCGGGCTCTGAAGCTTTCTTT
clone size: few; V gene: TRBV2; J gene: TRBJ1-6; D gene: NA; CDR3 length: 15; CDR3 protein: CASSGGQQDNSPLHF; CDR3 DNA: TGTGCCAGCAGCGGGGGGCAGCAAGATAATTCACCCCTCCACTTT
clone size: few; V gene: TRBV5-1; J gene: TRBJ2-1; D gene: TRBD2; CDR3 length: 16; CDR3 protein: CASPLAGVSSYNEQFF; CDR3 DNA: TGCGCCAGTCCACTAGCGGGGGTTAGCTCCTACAATGAGCAGTTCTTC
clone size: few; V gene: TRBV12-3/TRBV12-4; J gene: TRBJ1-1; D gene: TRBD1; CDR3 length: 13; CDR3 protein: CASRGQPNTEAFF; CDR3 DNA: TGTGCCAGCAGGGGACAGCCGAACACTGAAGCTTTCTTT
clone size: NA; V gene: TRBV5-1; J gene: TRBJ1-1; D gene: NA; CDR3 length: 14; CDR3 protein: CASSLMEMNTEAFF; CDR3 DNA: TGCGCCAGCAGCTTGATGGAAATGAACACTGAAGCTTTCTTT
clone size: many; V gene: TRBV20-1; J gene: TRBJ2-3; D gene: NA; CDR3 length: 14; CDR3 protein: CSARDPLVADTQYF; CDR3 DNA: TGCAGTGCTAGAGATCCCCTGGTCGCAGATACGCAGTATTTT
clone size: few; V gene: TRBV6-5; J gene: TRBJ2-2; D gene: NA; CDR3 length: 14; CDR3 protein: CASSRGLDTGELFF; CDR3 DNA: TGTGCCAGCAGTCGGGGACTGGACACCGGGGAGCTGTTTTTT
clone size: few; V gene: TRBV9; J gene: TRBJ2-1; D gene: NA; CDR3 length: 15; CDR3 protein: CASSVEGWTHNEQFF; CDR3 DNA: TGTGCCAGCAGCGTAGAGGGTTGGACCCACAATGAGCAGTTCTTC
clone size: NA; V gene: TRBV5-1; J gene: TRBJ2-2; D gene: TRBD2; CDR3 length: 17; CDR3 protein: CASSTGLAGGVTGELFF; CDR3 DNA: TGCGCCAGCAGCACCGGACTAGCGGGGGGCGTCACCGGGGAGCTGTTTTTT
clone size: few; V gene: TRBV25-1; J gene: TRBJ1-4; D gene: NA; CDR3 length: 14; CDR3 protein: CASSDLAGLEKLFF; CDR3 DNA: TGTGCCAGCAGTGATCTCGCAGGTTTGGAAAAACTGTTTTTT
clone size: many; V gene: TRBV7-3; J gene: TRBJ2-6; D gene: NA; CDR3 length: 17; CDR3 protein: CASSLVGSNTGANVLTF; CDR3 DNA: TGTGCCAGCAGCTTAGTGGGGAGTAACACTGGGGCCAACGTCCTGACTTTC
clone size: few; V gene: TRBV7-2; J gene: TRBJ2-7; D gene: NA; CDR3 length: 15; CDR3 protein: CASSLAPGLSYEQYF; CDR3 DNA: TGTGCCAGCAGCTTAGCCCCAGGGCTCTCCTACGAGCAGTACTTC
clone size: NA; V gene: TRBV18; J gene: TRBJ2-1; D gene: TRBD1; CDR3 length: 17; CDR3 protein: CASSPGLGQGIYNEQFF; CDR3 DNA: TGTGCCAGCTCACCGGGCTTGGGACAGGGAATATACAATGAGCAGTTCTTC
clone size: NA; V gene: TRBV24-1; J gene: TRBJ1-1; D gene: TRBD1; CDR3 length: 13; CDR3 protein: CATSARTGDGAFF; CDR3 DNA: TGTGCCACCAGTGCCCGGACAGGGGATGGGGCTTTCTTT
clone size: NA; V gene: TRBV7-9; J gene: TRBJ1-1; D gene: NA; CDR3 length: 14; CDR3 protein: CASRERQGMTEAFF; CDR3 DNA: TGTGCCAGCAGGGAACGTCAGGGAATGACTGAAGCTTTCTTT
clone size: NA; V gene: TRBV7-7; J gene: TRBJ2-1; D gene: NA; CDR3 length: 16; CDR3 protein: CASSLVVGAKGNEQFF; CDR3 DNA: TGTGCCAGCAGCTTAGTGGTTGGGGCCAAGGGAAATGAGCAGTTCTTC
clone size: few; V gene: TRBV6-5; J gene: TRBJ2-5; D gene: TRBD2; CDR3 length: 16; CDR3 protein: CASSTLLAGEGETQYF; CDR3 DNA: TGTGCCAGCAGTACCCTGCTAGCGGGGGAGGGAGAGACCCAGTACTTC
clone size: NA; V gene: TRBV5-1; J gene: TRBJ2-2; D gene: NA; CDR3 length: 16; CDR3 protein: CASSLFGVLNTGELFF; CDR3 DNA: TGCGCCAGCAGCTTGTTCGGGGTTTTGAACACCGGGGAGCTGTTTTTT
clone size: few; V gene: TRBV5-1; J gene: TRBJ2-3; D gene: TRBD2; CDR3 length: 16; CDR3 protein: CASSSLAGGPTDTQYF; CDR3 DNA: TGCGCCAGCAGCTCACTAGCGGGGGGCCCCACAGATACGCAGTATTTT
clone size: many; V gene: TRBV6-5; J gene: TRBJ1-2; D gene: NA; CDR3 length: 14; CDR3 protein: CASSYHTANYGYTF; CDR3 DNA: TGTGCCAGCAGTTACCACACCGCTAACTATGGCTACACCTTC
clone size: few; V gene: TRBV5-1; J gene: TRBJ2-3; D gene: TRBD2; CDR3 length: 13; CDR3 protein: CATRAAGADTQYF; CDR3 DNA: TGCGCCACCCGAGCCGCGGGGGCAGATACGCAGTATTTT
clone size: NA; V gene: TRBV30; J gene: TRBJ1-1; D gene: NA; CDR3 length: 12; CDR3 protein: CAWVQGSTEAFF; CDR3 DNA: TGTGCCTGGGTGCAGGGAAGCACTGAAGCTTTCTTT